This T cell receptor (beta chain) was recovered during a study of resident and recirculating memory T cells in vitiligo. Study context: Samples were epidermis from two lesional and two nonlesional sites, plus PBMCs. Genomic DNA was extracted from whole homogenized samples, with no cell sorting.

Patients had to be free of confetti depigmentation, indicating active vitiligo. This table comes from immunoSEQ multiplex PCR, and its TCRdb copy is limited to in-frame clones, with some not included. The sample includes about 76,000 clones, approximately 90% seen only once; the top ten take about 5.5%. Remarks on this clone: Its cognate antigen is unknown.

Study-level points and caveats: Vitiligo lesions lacked a unique dominant clone, and clonality varied.

The TCR sequence derives from a male donor with vitiligo. The sequencing input was blood.

The CDR3 loop reads CASSPGGSGELFF. The CDR3 DNA reads TGTGCCAGCAGCCCCGGAGGATCCGGGGAGCTGTTTTTT. This chain connects TRBV7-3 to TRBJ2-2, with a possible D match to TRBD2 (5 bases). The V gene's germline CDR1 is SGHTA and CDR2 FQGTGA. Trimming took off 5 bases at V and 6 bases at J, with 10 bases between the two ends. CDR3 length equals 13 residues. The variable domain in full, with the rest retrieved from reference TRBV7-3 and TRBJ2-2, is GAGVSQTPSNKVTEKGKYVELRCDPISGHTALYWYRQSLGQGPEFLIYFQGTGAADDSGLPNDRFFAVRPEGSVSTLKIQRTERGDSAVYLCASSPGGSGELFFGEGSRLTVL.